This TCR beta chain was recorded in a study of blood T cells in healthy people across ages (dated by TCRdb to the mid-2010s). About the full investigation: Template switching captured roughly one uniquely barcoded TCR beta cDNA molecule per two T cells in model experiments. The study measured age-related changes in TCR beta repertoire diversity using deep sequencing normalized with unique cDNA molecular identifiers. Four age groups were formed from the donors: young (average approximately 17 years), middle-aged (around 37), aged (about 68) and long-lived (about 80). The study analyzed two additional independent replicas of 1 million unique cDNA reads from the same blood draw for two donors, one aged 18 to 30 and one aged 80 or older.

Systemically healthy Caucasian individuals from Russia, over 30 in total and aged roughly 6 to 100 years, were included as donors. Each donor gave approximately 9.3 milliliters of peripheral blood, collected into EDTA-treated Vacutainer tubes. PBMCs were isolated by Ficoll-Paque density-gradient centrifugation, with at least 7 million obtained per sample. Total RNA, at least 5 micrograms per sample, was extracted from PBMCs with Trizol reagent. For every donor, an aliquot of PBMCs went through flow cytometry to measure the percentages of naive CD45RAhigh/CD27high T cells. The library was obtained by 5' RACE. Instrument on record: Illumina HiSeq 2500. A second roughly 6 to 11 cycle PCR used a sample-barcoded 5' primer and a J-beta primer mix. Each TCR beta cDNA molecule received a unique molecular identifier from a template-switch 5' adaptor carrying 12 random nucleotides. Each sample yielded at least 2.5 million CDR3-containing paired-end reads. First-strand cDNA was synthesized from all RNA with the Mint cDNA synthesis kit, primed by a TRBC-specific oligonucleotide. After uracil-DNA glycosylase treatment, a first 18-cycle PCR used universal primers M1SS and BC2_uni_R on all cDNA. Regarding the original processing steps: Each sample was normalized by randomly selecting 1 million high-quality reads, each carrying a distinct molecular identifier. Reads sharing molecular identifiers were discarded rather than binned into consensus sequences. MiTCR, with a Q25 quality threshold and the strictest error-elimination algorithm, was used for CDR3 identification, clonotype clustering and error correction. Lower-bound total TCR beta diversity was estimated with a nonparametric unseen species model using Euler transformation. The public reads were quality trimmed at Q25 with fastp and then assembled into clones with MiXCR by TCRdb, keeping productive beta chains. Each CDR3 protein gets just one entry, which takes the most common genes and DNA from the rows behind it. Here the V and J calls rest on TCRdb's processing, not on the authors' analysis. The sample records about 720,000 distinct CDR3 sequences, roughly 25% of which are singletons. The ten largest clones add up to roughly 3.5% of the sample.

Study-level results and caveats: As age increased, observed TCR beta diversity per million T cells dropped in a roughly linear way, and a significant reduction was already evident by age around 41. A strong correlation was found between observed TCR beta diversity and the percentage of naive T cells measured by flow cytometry. Bulk unsorted PBMC profiling prevented conclusive comparison of naive and antigen-experienced compartments. Because the CMV infection status of the donors was unknown, age-related changes in expanded clonotypes may potentially have been confounded. Compared with the aged group, the long-lived group had more naive CD4+ T cells, fewer expanded clones and increased TCR diversity, suggesting age selection. Estimates of total diversity based on one million sequenced T cells were considered lower bounds and underestimates.

Points on this clonotype: The clone's antigen remains unknown. Base quality data are lacking; no much larger clone is found one base away.

Trimming removed 2 bases from V and 1 base from J, leaving 8 bases between the germline ends. The CDR3 covers 13 residues, taking in both the cysteine and the phenylalanine. Only CDR3 DNA remains: 39 bases, in frame from the first base. CDR1 and CDR2, looked up from the germline V gene (reference sequence), are DFQATT and SNEGSKA. This sample was also put to use in a study of T cells of mothers and their children. The other study reports the following: Nine systemically healthy Caucasian individuals, comprising three mothers and their six children, were included as donors. cDNA synthesis used all of the extracted RNA, with around 1.5 ug of RNA in each 15 ul reaction. In the second PCR, the M1S primer introduced both the sample barcodes and 2-4 random nucleotides. More than 8 million TCR beta CDR3 reads were obtained from each mother, and 2.5 million to 3 million reads were obtained from each child. TCR recombination output is similarly shaped by thymic selection in related and unrelated pairs, with a minor effect exerted by inherited differences. Normalized repertoire overlap in related mother-child pairs was always slightly higher than in unrelated mother-child pairs, but the difference was never significant. With a sensitivity of approximately 100 clones per million clonotypes, no persistent microchimeric T cell clones were detected. The study used deep NGS to compare TCR beta repertoires of mothers and children, seeking features distinguishing related mother-child pairs from unrelated individuals. On average, the children were approximately 12 +/- 4 years old, while the mothers were roughly 36 +/- 4 years old. After adapter ligation was performed with NEBNext reagents, the libraries were sequenced on an Illumina HiSeq 2000 with 100+100 nt paired-end reads. To prevent cross-contamination, the mother and child libraries were prepared one month apart and sequenced in separate runs. Each donor had between roughly 500,000 and 2,200,000 distinct TCR beta clonotypes identified. Naive TCR beta clonotypes were estimated from low-frequency clonotypes matched to each donor's FACS-determined naive share, without sorting.

The TCR was taken from a boy between 10 and 17 years old in good health. The sequencing sample was made of blood. The receptor chain draws on TRBV20-1 and TRBJ1-2; TRBD1 is a weak D gene call, 5 bases matching. This receptor has the CDR3 CSARFGGNYGYTF. The bases are TGCAGTGCTAGATTCGGGGGTAACTATGGCTACACCTTC.